This T cell receptor (beta chain) was recovered during a study of cytomegalovirus exposure and HLA in healthy donors. Primers: 60 Vbeta forward and 13 Jbeta reverse. The protocol was immunoSEQ multiplex PCR, while the TCRdb copy is restricted to in-frame clones and leaves out a portion. This table has roughly 150,000 clones, about 72% appearing once. Per the germline V gene, CDR1 is SEHNR and CDR2 is FQNEAQ (reference sequence). The CDR3 is made up of 15 amino acids. Trimming removed 5 bases at V and 5 bases at J, with 18 bases between. Specimen: PBMCs. The source of this sequence is a man aged 35-49 years in good health and CMV-seronegative. The chain has TRBV7-9 and TRBJ2-5; D perhaps matches TRBD1 (5 bases). The CDR3 loop is CASSPRVGRWETQYF. The CDR3 bases are TGTGCCAGCAGCCCCAGGGTAGGAAGGTGGGAGACCCAGTACTTC.